This T cell receptor (beta chain) was obtained from a study of glioma-infiltrating T cells after dendritic cell vaccination (dated by TCRdb to 2016 to 2018). Turning to the overall study: A cohort of about 15 glioblastoma patients from Phase I and II dendritic cell vaccination trials was included, of whom 9 were newly diagnosed and 6 had recurrent disease. Patients received autologous tumor lysate-pulsed dendritic cell vaccination between about 2003 and 2013. To make the vaccine, monocyte-derived dendritic cells were cultured for under eight days with IL-4 and GM-CSF and then pulsed overnight with autologous tumor lysate. Patients received three intradermal dendritic cell vaccine injections at biweekly intervals in the arm below the axilla. Tumor-infiltrating lymphocyte content was quantified and tumor and blood repertoires were compared in dendritic cell-vaccinated glioblastoma patients by deep sequencing of TCR beta CDR3 regions. Survival after dendritic cell vaccination was correlated with TCR sequencing metrics such as TIL content and the overlap between tumor and blood repertoires. General findings and caveats noted by the study authors: The three-group TCR overlap response model was described as speculative and requiring prospective validation. No direct relationship between TCR clonality and survival was found, suggesting a diverse polyclonal response may matter. The cohort was small and heterogeneous, few patients had complete blood and tumor sets, and even fewer had initial-recurrent tumor pairs. After dendritic cell vaccination, a higher estimated pretreatment TIL content predicted longer time to progression and overall survival.

Of note for this clone: Its cognate antigen has yet to be identified. The sample holds no much larger clone one base away, and base qualities are not on file.

The immunoSEQ assay amplified TCRB CDR3 regions from roughly 2 micrograms of genomic DNA, or from all available DNA when less than that amount was available. The multiplex PCR relied on 60 forward primers for TCR V beta segments and 13 reverse primers for J beta segments. To estimate the number of reads per starting template, synthetic control templates were added to each sample at limiting dilution. The Illumina HiSeq System generated sequencing reads of 87 bp. In the authors' own workflow: PCR and sequencing errors were removed by a nearest neighbor algorithm that merged closely related sequences. TCR overlap was measured as the percentage of unique tumor TCR beta sequences also present in the same patient's peripheral blood. In its TCRdb copy, this immuneACCESS table keeps in-frame sequences only and misses some clones. Where compared with another copy, unresolved V genes explain less than half of these, and the others have no known cause. That table furnishes V, J and clone size, whereas the DNA furnished D and trimming. The sample includes some 78,000 clones, with 75% to 90% observed a single time. Clones ranked in the top ten supply roughly 8.4% of the sample.

The intended sense of this specimen's time point label: after dendritic cell vaccination, including at tumor progression/relapse. Patients were selected for having adequate residual fresh-frozen tumor tissue and more than two years of available survival data. None of the glioblastoma patients carried an isocitrate dehydrogenase mutation, although molecular status otherwise varied. PBMC were collected before vaccination, two weeks after the third vaccination, and at tumor progression when it occurred. Genomic DNA was extracted with the Qiagen DNeasy Blood extraction Kit. Trimming removed 4 bases from V and 8 bases from J, leaving 15 bases between the germline ends. The CDR3 starts with the cysteine, ends with the phenylalanine, and has 13 residues. Just CDR3 DNA is preserved here, 39 bases in frame from base 1. The germline V gene sets CDR1 to SGHDN and CDR2 to FVKESK.

The sequence came from a human donor with glioblastoma. The material was blood, obtained after dendritic cell vaccination. The chain links TRBV14 with TRBJ2-7, with a tentative D gene TRBD2 over 6 matching bases. The CDR3 region: CASSPSRGLQQYF. The DNA is as follows: TGTGCCAGCAGCCCGTCACGGGGGTTACAGCAGTACTTC.